The sequence of this T cell receptor beta chain was determined in a study of T-cell reconstitution after alpha-beta-depleted transplantation in children. Findings and caveats of the study: It was reported that alpha-beta T cells came from several hundred expanded graft clones (about two months after transplant). T cells produced anew were the main source of T-cell counts and diversity one year after transplant. Some patients' high day-60 TCRbeta diversity was traced to surviving recipient T cells and thymic progenitors.

This clonotype showed up just a few times. Antigen unknown. As it was prepared, the TCRbeta library received unique molecular identifiers. MiXCR, run by TCRdb on the PCR reads, gives a single entry per CDR3 protein. Of roughly 790,000 distinct CDR3 sequences in the sample, roughly 15% are singletons; the top ten hold 5%. This CDR3 is built from 14 residues. Germline V gives CDR1 DFQATT, CDR2 SNEGSKA (reference sequence). V was pared by 6 bases and J by 7 bases, with 8 bases of the junction left unmatched. The sample here was PBMCs, mostly from graft donor cells, taken 360 days after TCRalphabeta/CD19-depleted stem cell transplant. The TCR was taken from a male patient between 10 and 17 years old who had a stem cell transplant for acute lymphoblastic leukemia, so the T cells may come from the graft donor. The V gene is TRBV20-1, the J gene TRBJ2-7; the match to TRBD2 covers 14 bases. The CDR3 bases are TGCAGTGCAACGACTAGCGGGAGGGCTCGGGAGCAGTACTTC. It codes for CSATTSGRAREQYF.